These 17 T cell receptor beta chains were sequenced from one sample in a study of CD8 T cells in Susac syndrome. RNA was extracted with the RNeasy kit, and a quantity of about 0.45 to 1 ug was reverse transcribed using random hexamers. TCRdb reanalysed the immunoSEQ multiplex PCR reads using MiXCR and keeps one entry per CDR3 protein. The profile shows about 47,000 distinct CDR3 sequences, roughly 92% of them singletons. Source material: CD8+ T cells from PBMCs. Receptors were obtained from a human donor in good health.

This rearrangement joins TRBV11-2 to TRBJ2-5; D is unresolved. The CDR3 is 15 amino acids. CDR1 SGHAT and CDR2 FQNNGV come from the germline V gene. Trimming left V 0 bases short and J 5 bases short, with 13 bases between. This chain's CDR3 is CASSLDTVSWETQYF. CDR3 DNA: TGTGCCAGCAGCTTAGATACGGTATCCTGGGAGACCCAGTACTTC.

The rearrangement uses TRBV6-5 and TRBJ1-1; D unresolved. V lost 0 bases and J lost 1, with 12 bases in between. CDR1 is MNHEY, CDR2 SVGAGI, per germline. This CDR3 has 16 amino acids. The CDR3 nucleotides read TGTGCCAGCAGTTACTCGGAGACAACACAGAACACTGAAGCTTTCTTT. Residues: CASSYSETTQNTEAFF.

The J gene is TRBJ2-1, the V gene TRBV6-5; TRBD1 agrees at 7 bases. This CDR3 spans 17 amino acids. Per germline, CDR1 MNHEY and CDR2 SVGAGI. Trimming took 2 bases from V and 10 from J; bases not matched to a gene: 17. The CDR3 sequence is CASSYTHPEGTAGEQFF. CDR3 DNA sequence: TGTGCCAGCAGTTACACCCACCCAGAAGGGACAGCAGGGGAGCAGTTCTTC.

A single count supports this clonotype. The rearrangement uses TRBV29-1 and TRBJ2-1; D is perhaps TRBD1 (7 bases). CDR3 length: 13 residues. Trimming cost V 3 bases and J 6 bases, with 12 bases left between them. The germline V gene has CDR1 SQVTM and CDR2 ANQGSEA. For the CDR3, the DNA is TGCAGCGTTGACGGGGGACAGATCAATGAGCAGTTCTTC. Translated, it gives CSVDGGQINEQFF.

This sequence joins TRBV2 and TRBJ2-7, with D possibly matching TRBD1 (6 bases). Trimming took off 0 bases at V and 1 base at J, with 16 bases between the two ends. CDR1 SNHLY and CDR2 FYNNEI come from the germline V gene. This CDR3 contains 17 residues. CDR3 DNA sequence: TGTGCCAGCAGTGAAGCGGGGGCAGGGAGTCCTTCCTACGAGCAGTACTTC. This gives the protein CASSEAGAGSPSYEQYF.

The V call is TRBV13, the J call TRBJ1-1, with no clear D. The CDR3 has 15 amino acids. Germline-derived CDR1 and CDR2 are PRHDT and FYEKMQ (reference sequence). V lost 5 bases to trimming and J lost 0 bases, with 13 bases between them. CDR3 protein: CASSLAGLMNTEAFF. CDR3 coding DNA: TGTGCCAGCAGCCTGGCCGGCCTCATGAACACTGAAGCTTTCTTT.

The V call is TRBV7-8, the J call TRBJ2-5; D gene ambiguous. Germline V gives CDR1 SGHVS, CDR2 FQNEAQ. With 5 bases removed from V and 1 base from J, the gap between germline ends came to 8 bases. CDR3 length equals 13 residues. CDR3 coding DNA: TGTGCCAGCAGCCTAGTGATCCAAGAGACCCAGTACTTC. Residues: CASSLVIQETQYF.

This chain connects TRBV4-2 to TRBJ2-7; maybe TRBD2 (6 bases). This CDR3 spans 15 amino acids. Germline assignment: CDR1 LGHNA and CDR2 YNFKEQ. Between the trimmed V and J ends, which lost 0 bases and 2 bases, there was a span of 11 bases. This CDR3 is CASSQEAWEAYEQYF. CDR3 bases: TGTGCCAGCAGCCAAGAGGCGTGGGAGGCCTACGAGCAGTACTTC.

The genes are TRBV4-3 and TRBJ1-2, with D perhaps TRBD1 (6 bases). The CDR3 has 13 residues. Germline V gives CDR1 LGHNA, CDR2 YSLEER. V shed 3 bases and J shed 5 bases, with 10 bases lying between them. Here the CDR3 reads CASSHTGTYGYTF. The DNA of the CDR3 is TGCGCCAGCAGCCACACAGGGACATATGGCTACACCTTC.

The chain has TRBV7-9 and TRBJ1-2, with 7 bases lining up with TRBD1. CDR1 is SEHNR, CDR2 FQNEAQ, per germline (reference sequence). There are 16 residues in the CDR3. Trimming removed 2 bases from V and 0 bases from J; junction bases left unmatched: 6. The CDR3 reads CASSLNRGLANYGYTF. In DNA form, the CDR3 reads TGTGCCAGCAGCTTAAACAGGGGCCTCGCTAACTATGGCTACACCTTC.

CDR3 nucleotides: TGCAGCGTTGGGACAGGGGAGTATCAGCCCCAGCATTTT. Protein: CSVGTGEYQPQHF. V and J are TRBV29-1 and TRBJ1-5, with 9 bases aligning to TRBD1. The CDR3 consists of 13 residues. CDR1 and CDR2 (germline): SQVTM, ANQGSEA. V trimming: 4 bases; J trimming: 5 bases; junction bases outside the gene matches: 3. Supplemented by reference TRBV29-1 and TRBJ1-5, the full variable domain reads SAVISQKPSRDICQRGTSLTIQCQVDSQVTMMFWYRQQPGQSLTLIATANQGSEATYESGFVIDKFPISRPNLTFSTLTVSNMSPEDSSIYLCSVGTGEYQPQHFGDGTRLSIL.

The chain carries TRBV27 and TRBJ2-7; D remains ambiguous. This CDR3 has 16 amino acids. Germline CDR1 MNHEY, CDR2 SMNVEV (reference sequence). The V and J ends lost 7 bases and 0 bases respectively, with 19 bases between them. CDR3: CASTKSTSSSSYEQYF. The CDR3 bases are TGTGCCAGCACCAAATCCACCTCCTCGAGCTCCTACGAGCAGTACTTC.

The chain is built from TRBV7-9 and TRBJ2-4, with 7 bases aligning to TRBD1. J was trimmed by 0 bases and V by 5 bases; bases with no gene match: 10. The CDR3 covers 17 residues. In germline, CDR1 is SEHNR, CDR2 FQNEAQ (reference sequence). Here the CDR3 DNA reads TGTGCCAGCAGCGCCACAGGGGCTACCCGAGCCAAAAACATTCAGTACTTC. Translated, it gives CASSATGATRAKNIQYF.

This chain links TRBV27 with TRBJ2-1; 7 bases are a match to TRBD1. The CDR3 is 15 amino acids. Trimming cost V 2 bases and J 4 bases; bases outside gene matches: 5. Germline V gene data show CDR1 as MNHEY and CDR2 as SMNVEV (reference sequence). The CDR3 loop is CASSLPGTAYNEQFF. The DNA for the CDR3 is TGTGCCAGCAGTTTACCCGGGACAGCATACAATGAGCAGTTCTTC.

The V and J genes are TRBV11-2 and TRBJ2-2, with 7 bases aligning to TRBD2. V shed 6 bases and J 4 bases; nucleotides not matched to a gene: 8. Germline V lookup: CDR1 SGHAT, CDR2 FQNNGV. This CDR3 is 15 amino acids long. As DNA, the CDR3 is TGTGCCAGCAGAGGTCGGGAGGACCCCACCGGGGAGCTGTTTTTT. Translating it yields CASRGREDPTGELFF.

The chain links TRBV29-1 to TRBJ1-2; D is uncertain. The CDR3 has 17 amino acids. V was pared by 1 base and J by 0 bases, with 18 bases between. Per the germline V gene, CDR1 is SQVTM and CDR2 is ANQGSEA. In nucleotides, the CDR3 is TGCAGCGTTGAAGGAGGGAGCCTTTTACATACTAACTATGGCTACACCTTC. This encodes CSVEGGSLLHTNYGYTF.

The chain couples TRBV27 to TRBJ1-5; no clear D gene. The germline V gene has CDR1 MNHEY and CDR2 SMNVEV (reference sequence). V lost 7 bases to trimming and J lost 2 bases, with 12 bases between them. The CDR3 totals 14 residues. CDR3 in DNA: TGTGCCAGCAAGCCAGGATTAGGCAATCAGCCCCAGCATTTT. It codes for CASKPGLGNQPQHF.